The next 9 T cell receptor beta chains were all read from a single sample in a study of cytomegalovirus exposure and HLA in healthy donors (dated by TCRdb to the late 2010s). The library was generated by the immunoSEQ multiplex PCR assay. The multiplex PCR relied on a mix of 60 forward primers for TCR Vbeta segments and 13 reverse primers for TCR Jbeta segments. Sourced from immuneACCESS, this table was stored by TCRdb with only in-frame sequences that have V and J called. A share of the clones is absent; for the studies checked, an unresolved V gene accounts for under half, and the remainder has no known explanation. This sample lists about 87,000 clones; 70% to 80% were detected once. The top ten clones comprise about a fifth of the sample. The sample consisted of PBMCs. These receptors all come from a young man in good health and CMV-seropositive.

This clone appeared a few times. The CDR3 nucleotides read TGTGCCAGCGGGCTCGTAGGGAGGGAAGAGACCCAGTACTTC. Encoded protein: CASGLVGREETQYF. This chain uses TRBV7-9 with TRBJ2-5, with 7 bases aligning to TRBD2. The V segment lost 8 bases and the J segment 3 bases; nucleotides outside the gene matches: 9. The germline gives CDR1 SEHNR, CDR2 FQNEAQ (reference sequence). The CDR3 covers 14 residues.

V is TRBV6-4 and J is TRBJ2-1; 7 nucleotides align to TRBD2. CDR1 and CDR2 (germline): MRHNA, SNTAGT. Losses at the gene ends were 3 bases for V and 6 bases for J; bases not matched to a gene: 11. CDR3 length: 16 residues. The CDR3 loop is CASSETPSGVFNEQFF. The CDR3 DNA is TGTGCCAGCAGTGAAACCCCTAGCGGTGTATTCAATGAGCAGTTCTTC.

The V call is TRBV5-6, the J call TRBJ2-3; a weak D match, TRBD2 (6 bases). Trimming left V 6 bases short and J 3 bases short, with 23 bases between. Germline loops: CDR1 SGHDT, CDR2 YYEEEE. The CDR3 totals 17 residues. Here the CDR3 reads CASTELGTSTVTDTQYF. The CDR3 DNA sequence: TGTGCCAGCACCGAGCTTGGTACTAGCACCGTAACAGATACGCAGTATTTT.

This clone was found once. The genes are TRBV30 and TRBJ1-1; no reliable D call. The germline CDR1 and CDR2 sequences are GTSNPN and SVGIG (reference sequence). This CDR3 comprises 13 residues. V was trimmed by 2 bases and J by 3 bases, leaving 10 bases between them. The CDR3 DNA is TGTGCCTGGAGTACAGACGGTTACACTGAAGCTTTCTTT. Protein sequence: CAWSTDGYTEAFF.

The chain joins TRBV6-5 to TRBJ2-7; possibly TRBD2 for D (5 bases). Germline CDR1 and CDR2: MNHEY and SVGAGI. V was cut by 9 bases and J by 0 bases, with 9 bases left in between. The CDR3 totals 12 residues. For the CDR3, the DNA is TGTGCCAGTACGGGGAGCTCCTACGAGCAGTACTTC. Protein sequence: CASTGSSYEQYF.

CDR3 coding DNA: TGTGCCAGCAGCTTGGGGACTCGTAATGAGCAGTTCTTC. Translating gives CASSLGTRNEQFF. The chain is built from TRBV5-4 and TRBJ2-1; TRBD2 is a possible D gene (5 bases). CDR3 length: 13 residues. Trimming removed 0 bases at V and 7 bases at J, with 8 bases between. Germline V gene data show CDR1 as SGHNT and CDR2 as YYREEE (reference sequence). Variable domain in full (rest from reference TRBV5-4 and TRBJ2-1): ETGVTQSPTHLIKTRGQQVTLRCSSQSGHNTVSWYQQALGQGPQFIFQYYREEENGRGNFPPRFSGLQFPNYSSELNVNALELDDSALYLCASSLGTRNEQFFGPGTRLTVL.

The chain uses TRBV4-3 and TRBJ1-2; 8 bases align to TRBD1. This CDR3 contains 17 residues. CDR1 and CDR2 (germline): LGHNA, YSLEER. With 4 bases clipped from V and 7 bases from J, the junction kept 17 bases outside the gene matches. The CDR3 region has the DNA TGCGCCAGCAGCCCCGGGTCAGGACAGGGAGTAAGGGGTGGCTACACCTTC. It codes for CASSPGSGQGVRGGYTF.

The rearrangement joins TRBV29-1 to TRBJ2-7; 9 bases map to TRBD2. V shed 6 bases, J shed 4 bases, and the junction held 22 bases outside the gene matches. CDR3 length: 18 amino acids. The germline CDR1 and CDR2 sequences are SQVTM and ANQGSEA. CDR3 coding DNA: TGCAGCGTGGAGGGGGGGGAGGGGGGTGGACTAGCGCTGTACGAGCAGTACTTC. Translating gives CSVEGGEGGGLALYEQYF.

The V gene is TRBV25-1, the J gene TRBJ1-4; D may be TRBD1 (6 bases). V was pared by 11 bases and J by 8 bases, with 18 bases between. CDR1 is MGHDK, CDR2 SYGVNS, per germline. The CDR3 extends over 13 amino acids. DNA for the CDR3: TGTGCCGCCAACGGGGGGCGAGAAGAAAAACTGTTTTTT. Translating it yields CAANGGREEKLFF.